This is a list of T cell receptor beta chains from one sample in a study of cytomegalovirus exposure and HLA in healthy donors. TCRdb's copy holds only in-frame clones and misses some; the assay was immunoSEQ multiplex PCR. The data contain 90,000 to 150,000 clones, roughly 15% of them singletons. The sample consisted of PBMCs. The receptors here all came from a woman aged 18-35 years in good health and CMV-seronegative. CDR3s include the opening cysteine and the closing phenylalanine or tryptophan. Each record gives: clone size, J gene, V gene, D gene, CDR3 protein, CDR3 DNA. The D gene is left open where the match is weak. Clone size is given for some rows only: seen once, a few or many times, or a class if the clone is expanded.

- | TRBJ2-1 | TRBV27 | TRBD2 | CASSPRTSGSGNEQFF | TGTGCCAGCAGTCCGAGGACTAGCGGGAGTGGAAATGAGCAGTTCTTC
- | TRBJ2-5 | TRBV5-4 | - | CASSRNRFQETQYF | TGTGCCAGCAGTAGAAACAGGTTTCAAGAGACCCAGTACTTC
- | TRBJ2-5 | TRBV9 | TRBD2 | CASSVGAGGGETQYF | TGTGCCAGCAGCGTAGGAGCGGGAGGGGGGGAGACCCAGTACTTC
- | TRBJ2-7 | TRBV6-6 | TRBD2 | CASRTGTSGNYEQYF | TGTGCCAGCAGAACCGGGACTAGCGGGAACTACGAGCAGTACTTC
- | TRBJ2-3 | TRBV9 | - | CASNSVPGADTQYF | TGTGCCAGCAACTCGGTCCCGGGGGCAGATACGCAGTATTTT
few | TRBJ1-2 | TRBV5-1 | TRBD1 | CASSSDRAHNYGYTF | TGCGCCAGCAGCTCGGACAGGGCGCATAACTATGGCTACACCTTC
- | TRBJ1-2 | TRBV7-9 | TRBD1 | CASSGGTAPNYGYTF | TGTGCCAGCAGCGGGGGGACAGCACCTAACTATGGCTACACCTTC
- | TRBJ2-2 | TRBV4-1 | TRBD1 | CASSQDEETGDTGELFF | TGCGCCAGCAGCCAAGATGAGGAAACAGGGGACACCGGGGAGCTGTTTTTT
- | TRBJ2-7 | TRBV11-2 | - | CASSFDSYEQYF | TGTGCCAGCAGCTTTGACAGCTACGAGCAGTACTTC
few | TRBJ1-1 | TRBV5-1 | - | CASSLGQMNTEAFF | TGCGCCAGCAGCTTGGGACAAATGAACACTGAAGCTTTCTTT
- | TRBJ2-6 | TRBV7-2 | TRBD1 | CASSLISYGTVTF | TGTGCCAGCAGCTTAATCTCATACGGGACAGTAACTTTC
- | TRBJ2-5 | TRBV11-2 | - | CASSWGGGGQETQYF | TGTGCCAGCAGCTGGGGGGGAGGGGGACAAGAGACCCAGTACTTC
few | TRBJ2-3 | TRBV6-1 | - | CASSQTITDTQYF | TGTGCCAGCAGCCAGACAATCACAGATACGCAGTATTTT
few | TRBJ1-1 | TRBV6-5 | - | CASSYSMGSPTEAFF | TGTGCCAGCAGTTACTCGATGGGGAGTCCCACTGAAGCTTTCTTT
once | TRBJ2-7 | TRBV19 | - | CASSPPGLGLYEQYF | TGTGCCAGTAGTCCCCCGGGACTGGGGTTGTACGAGCAGTACTTC
- | TRBJ1-5 | TRBV6-6 | - | CASTPLSSQPQHF | TGTGCCAGCACCCCACTTTCGTCTCAGCCCCAGCATTTT
few | TRBJ1-5 | TRBV11-3 | - | CAPQGHRVGWNQPQHF | TGTGCCCCCCAAGGGCACAGGGTTGGATGGAATCAGCCCCAGCATTTT
few | TRBJ1-4 | TRBV7-9 | TRBD1 | CASSTTGGASNEKLFF | TGTGCCAGCAGCACGACAGGGGGCGCGTCTAATGAAAAACTGTTTTTT
- | TRBJ2-3 | TRBV25-1 | - | CASSFGNTQYF | TGTGCCAGCAGTTTCGGGAATACGCAGTATTTT
- | TRBJ2-5 | TRBV2 | - | CASSGQPDLFPETQYF | TGTGCCAGCAGCGGACAGCCCGATCTTTTTCCGGAGACCCAGTACTTC
- | TRBJ2-7 | TRBV7-3 | - | CASSPQAGDEQYF | TGTGCCAGCAGCCCCCAGGCAGGCGACGAGCAGTACTTC
- | TRBJ1-1 | TRBV7-2 | - | CASSPGVGGAFF | TGTGCCAGCAGCCCCGGGGTGGGAGGAGCTTTCTTT
few | TRBJ2-5 | TRBV4-3 | TRBD2 | CASSQDLNLAGGQWETQYF | TGCGCCAGCAGCCAAGATCTGAACCTAGCGGGGGGCCAGTGGGAGACCCAGTACTTC
few | TRBJ2-7 | TRBV6-5 | TRBD1 | CASSLAGTGDYEQYF | TGTGCCAGCAGTCTAGCAGGGACAGGGGATTACGAGCAGTACTTC
few | TRBJ2-1 | TRBV20-1 | - | CSLAAEQFF | TGCAGTTTGGCCGCTGAGCAGTTCTTC
- | TRBJ2-1 | TRBV6-5 | TRBD2 | CASRRLAANEQFF | TGTGCCAGCAGACGACTAGCGGCCAATGAGCAGTTCTTC
few | TRBJ2-7 | TRBV5-1 | - | CASSLGQRYEQYF | TGCGCCAGCAGCTTGGGACAGCGCTACGAGCAGTACTTC
few | TRBJ2-5 | TRBV7-8 | - | CASSSDRFLPETQYF | TGTGCCAGCAGCTCCGACAGATTCCTTCCGGAGACCCAGTACTTC
- | TRBJ1-5 | TRBV28 | TRBD1 | CASSRTGVIQPQHF | TGTGCCAGCAGCCGGACAGGGGTCATTCAGCCCCAGCATTTT